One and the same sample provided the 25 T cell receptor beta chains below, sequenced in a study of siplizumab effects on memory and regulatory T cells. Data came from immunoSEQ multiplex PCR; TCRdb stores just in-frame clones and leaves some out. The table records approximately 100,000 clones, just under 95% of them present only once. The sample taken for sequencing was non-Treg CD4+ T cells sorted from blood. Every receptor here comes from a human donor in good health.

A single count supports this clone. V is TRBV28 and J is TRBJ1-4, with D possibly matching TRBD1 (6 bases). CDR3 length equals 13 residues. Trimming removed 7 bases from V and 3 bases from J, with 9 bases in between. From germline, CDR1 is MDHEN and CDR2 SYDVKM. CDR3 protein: CASKGGANEKLFF. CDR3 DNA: TGTGCCAGCAAAGGGGGGGCTAATGAAAAACTGTTTTTT.

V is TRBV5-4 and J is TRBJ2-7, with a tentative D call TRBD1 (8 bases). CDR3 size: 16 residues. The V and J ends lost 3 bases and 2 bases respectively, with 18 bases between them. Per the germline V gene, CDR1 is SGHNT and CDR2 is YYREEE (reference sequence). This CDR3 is CASSSKRTGGAYEQYF. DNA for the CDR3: TGTGCCAGCAGCTCAAAACGCACAGGGGGGGCCTACGAGCAGTACTTC.

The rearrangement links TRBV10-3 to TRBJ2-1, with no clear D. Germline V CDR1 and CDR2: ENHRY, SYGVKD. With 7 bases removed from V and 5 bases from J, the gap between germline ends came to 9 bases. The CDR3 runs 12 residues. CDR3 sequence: CAIMGNDNEQFF. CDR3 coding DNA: TGTGCCATCATGGGCAACGACAATGAGCAGTTCTTC.

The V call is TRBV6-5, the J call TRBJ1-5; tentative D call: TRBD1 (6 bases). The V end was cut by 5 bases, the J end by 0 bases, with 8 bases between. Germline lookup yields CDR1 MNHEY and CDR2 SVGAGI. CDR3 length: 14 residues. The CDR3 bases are TGTGCCAGCAGTCGGGACAATAGCAATCAGCCCCAGCATTTT. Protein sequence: CASSRDNSNQPQHF.

The CDR3 DNA is TGTGCCAGCAGTTTATGGCGGACAGGTAAGACCTACGAGCAGTACTTC. Translated, it gives CASSLWRTGKTYEQYF. The chain employs TRBV28 and TRBJ2-7; the match to TRBD1 covers 7 bases. Germline CDR1 reads MDHEN; CDR2 reads SYDVKM. The J segment lost 2 bases and the V segment lost 0 bases, leaving 7 bases of the junction unmatched. The CDR3 is 16 amino acids.

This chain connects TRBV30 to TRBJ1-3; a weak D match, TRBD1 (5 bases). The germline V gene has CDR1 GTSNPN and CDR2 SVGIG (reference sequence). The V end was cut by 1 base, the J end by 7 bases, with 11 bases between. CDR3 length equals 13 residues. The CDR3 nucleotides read TGTGCCTGGAGTGAGGGACGTTGGAACACCATATATTTT. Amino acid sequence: CAWSEGRWNTIYF.

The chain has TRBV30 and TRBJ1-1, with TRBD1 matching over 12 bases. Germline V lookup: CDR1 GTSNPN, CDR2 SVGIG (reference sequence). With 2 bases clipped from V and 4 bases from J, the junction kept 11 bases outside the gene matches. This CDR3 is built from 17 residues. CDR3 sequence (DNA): TGTGCCTGGAGTTATATGAGGGGGACAGGGGGCATCACTGAAGCTTTCTTT. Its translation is CAWSYMRGTGGITEAFF.

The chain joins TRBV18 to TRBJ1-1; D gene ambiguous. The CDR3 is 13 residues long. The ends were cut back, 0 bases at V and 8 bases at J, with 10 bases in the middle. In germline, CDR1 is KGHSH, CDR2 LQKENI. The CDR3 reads CASSPPVRDEAFF. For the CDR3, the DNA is TGTGCCAGCTCACCACCGGTCCGTGACGAAGCTTTCTTT.

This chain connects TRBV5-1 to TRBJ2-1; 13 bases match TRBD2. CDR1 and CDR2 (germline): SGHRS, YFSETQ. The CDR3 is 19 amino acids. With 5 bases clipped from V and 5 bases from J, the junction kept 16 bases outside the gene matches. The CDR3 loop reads CASSFGLAGVQFFHNEQFF. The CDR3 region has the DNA TGCGCCAGCAGTTTTGGACTAGCGGGAGTCCAGTTTTTCCACAATGAGCAGTTCTTC.

The CDR3 sequence: CASSLPPGALYEQYF. DNA for the CDR3: TGTGCCAGCAGCCTACCCCCAGGGGCTCTCTACGAGCAGTACTTC. The V gene is TRBV5-4, the J gene TRBJ2-7, with D possibly being TRBD1 (6 bases). Germline values: CDR1 SGHNT, CDR2 YYREEE (reference sequence). Trimming stripped 4 bases from V and 3 bases from J, with 17 bases between. This CDR3 comprises 15 residues. The variable domain in full, with the rest retrieved from reference TRBV5-4 and TRBJ2-7, is ETGVTQSPTHLIKTRGQQVTLRCSSQSGHNTVSWYQQALGQGPQFIFQYYREEENGRGNFPPRFSGLQFPNYSSELNVNALELDDSALYLCASSLPPGALYEQYFGPGTRLTVT.

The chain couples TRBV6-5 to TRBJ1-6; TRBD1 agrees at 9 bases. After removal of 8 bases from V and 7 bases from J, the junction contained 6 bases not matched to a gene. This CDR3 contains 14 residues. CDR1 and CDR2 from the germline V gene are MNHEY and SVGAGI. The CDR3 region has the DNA TGTGCCAGCGGACGGGGACAGGGCAATTCACCCCTCCACTTT. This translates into CASGRGQGNSPLHF.

In nucleotides, the CDR3 is TGTGCCAGCAGTTTTGGTTTTTCGGGAGATACGCAGTATTTT. It encodes CASSFGFSGDTQYF. The chain has TRBV27 and TRBJ2-3, with D unresolved. CDR3 length: 14 residues. The V end was cut by 3 bases, the J end by 5 bases, with 12 bases between. Germline V gene lookup returns CDR1 MNHEY and CDR2 SMNVEV (reference sequence).

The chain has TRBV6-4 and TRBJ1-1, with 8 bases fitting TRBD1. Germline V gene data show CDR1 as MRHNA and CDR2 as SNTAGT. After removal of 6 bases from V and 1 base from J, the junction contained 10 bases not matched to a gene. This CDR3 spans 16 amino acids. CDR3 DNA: TGTGCCAGCAGAGCCGTAGGGACAGGCGAGAACACTGAAGCTTTCTTT. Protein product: CASRAVGTGENTEAFF.

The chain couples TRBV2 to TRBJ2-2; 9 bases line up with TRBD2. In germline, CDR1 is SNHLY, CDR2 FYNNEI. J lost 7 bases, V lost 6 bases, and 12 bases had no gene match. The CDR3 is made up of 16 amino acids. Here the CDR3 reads CASSVLSGRGNGELFF. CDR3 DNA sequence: TGTGCCAGCAGCGTACTTAGCGGGAGAGGTAACGGGGAGCTGTTTTTT. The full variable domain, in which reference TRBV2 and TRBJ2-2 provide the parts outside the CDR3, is EPEVTQTPSHQVTQMGQEVILRCVPISNHLYFYWYRQILGQKVEFLVSFYNNEISEKSEIFDDQFSVERPDGSNFTLKIRSTKLEDSAMYFCASSVLSGRGNGELFFGEGSRLTVL.

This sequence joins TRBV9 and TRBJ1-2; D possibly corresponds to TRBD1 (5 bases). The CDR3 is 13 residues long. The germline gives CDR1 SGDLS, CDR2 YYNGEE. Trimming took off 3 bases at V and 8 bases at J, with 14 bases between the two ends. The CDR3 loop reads CASSAVQGVGYTF. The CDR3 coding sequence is TGTGCCAGCAGCGCCGTCCAGGGTGTGGGCTACACCTTC.

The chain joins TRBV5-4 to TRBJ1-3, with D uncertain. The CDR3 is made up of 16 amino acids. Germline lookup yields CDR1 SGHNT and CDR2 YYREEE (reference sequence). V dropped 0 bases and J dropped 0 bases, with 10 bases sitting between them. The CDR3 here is CASSLVGSGSGNTIYF. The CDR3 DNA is TGTGCCAGCAGCTTGGTAGGGTCGGGCTCTGGAAACACCATATATTTT.

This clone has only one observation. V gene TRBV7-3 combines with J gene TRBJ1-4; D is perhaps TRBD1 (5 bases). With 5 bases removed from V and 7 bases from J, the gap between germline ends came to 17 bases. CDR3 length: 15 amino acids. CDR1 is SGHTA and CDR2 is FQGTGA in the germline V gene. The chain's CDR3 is CASSPSGRAGEKLFF. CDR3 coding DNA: TGTGCCAGCAGCCCCTCAGGGAGGGCGGGTGAAAAACTGTTTTTT. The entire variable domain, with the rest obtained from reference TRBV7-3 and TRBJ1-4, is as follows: GAGVSQTPSNKVTEKGKYVELRCDPISGHTALYWYRQSLGQGPEFLIYFQGTGAADDSGLPNDRFFAVRPEGSVSTLKIQRTERGDSAVYLCASSPSGRAGEKLFFGSGTQLSVL.

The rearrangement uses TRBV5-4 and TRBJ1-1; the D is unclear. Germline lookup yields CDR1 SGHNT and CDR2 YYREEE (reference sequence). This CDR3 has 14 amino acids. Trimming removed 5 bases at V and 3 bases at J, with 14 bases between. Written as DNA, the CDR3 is TGTGCCAGCAGTCGGGGTTTCGCGGACACTGAAGCTTTCTTT. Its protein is CASSRGFADTEAFF.

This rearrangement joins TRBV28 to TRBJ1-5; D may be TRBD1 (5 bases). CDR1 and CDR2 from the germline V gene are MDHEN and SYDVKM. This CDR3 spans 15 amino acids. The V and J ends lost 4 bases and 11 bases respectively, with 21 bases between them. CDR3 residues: CASSSAGISQSAQHF. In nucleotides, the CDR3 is TGTGCCAGCAGTTCCGCAGGGATCTCCCAATCAGCCCAGCATTTT.

Here the CDR3 reads CASSWTSGRSYEQYF. CDR3 nucleotide sequence: TGTGCCAGCAGCTGGACTAGCGGGAGATCTTACGAGCAGTACTTC. V usage is TRBV7-2 and J usage is TRBJ2-7, with 13 positions matching TRBD2. Germline assignment: CDR1 SGHTA and CDR2 FQGNSA. The CDR3 loop spans 15 amino acids. Trimming at V came to 4 bases and at J to 4 bases, leaving 4 bases not matched to a gene.

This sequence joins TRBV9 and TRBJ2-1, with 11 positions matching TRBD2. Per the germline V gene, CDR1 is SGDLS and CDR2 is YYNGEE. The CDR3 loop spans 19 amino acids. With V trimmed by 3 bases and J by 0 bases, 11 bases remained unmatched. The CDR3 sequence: CASSARGTSGSSSYNEQFF. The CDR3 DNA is TGTGCCAGCAGCGCCCGAGGGACTAGCGGCTCCAGCTCCTACAATGAGCAGTTCTTC.

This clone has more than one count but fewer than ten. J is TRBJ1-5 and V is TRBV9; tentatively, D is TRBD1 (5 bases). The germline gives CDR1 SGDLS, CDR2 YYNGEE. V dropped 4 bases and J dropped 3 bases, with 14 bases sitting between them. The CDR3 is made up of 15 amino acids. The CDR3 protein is CASSLYGGNNQPQHF. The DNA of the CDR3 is TGTGCCAGCAGCCTATACGGGGGGAACAATCAGCCCCAGCATTTT.

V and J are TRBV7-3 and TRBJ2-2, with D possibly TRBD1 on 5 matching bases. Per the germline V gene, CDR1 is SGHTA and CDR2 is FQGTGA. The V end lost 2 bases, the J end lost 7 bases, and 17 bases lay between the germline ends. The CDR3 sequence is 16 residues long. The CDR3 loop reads CASSLDSPLQGGELFF. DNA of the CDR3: TGTGCCAGCAGCTTAGACAGCCCTCTGCAAGGCGGGGAGCTGTTTTTT.

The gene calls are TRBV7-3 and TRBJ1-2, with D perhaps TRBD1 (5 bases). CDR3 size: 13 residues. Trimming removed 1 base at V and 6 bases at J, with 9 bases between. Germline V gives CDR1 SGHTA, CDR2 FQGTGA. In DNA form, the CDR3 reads TGTGCCAGCAGCTTAAGCGGGGCCGATGGCTACACCTTC. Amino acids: CASSLSGADGYTF.

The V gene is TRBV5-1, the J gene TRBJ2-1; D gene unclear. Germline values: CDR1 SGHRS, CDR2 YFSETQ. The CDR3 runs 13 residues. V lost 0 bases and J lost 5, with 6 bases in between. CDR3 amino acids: CASSLVDDNEQFF. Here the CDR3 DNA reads TGCGCCAGCAGCTTGGTTGACGACAATGAGCAGTTCTTC.